This TCR beta chain was obtained from a study of blood T cell repertoires in COVID-19. Study at large: Collection of acute and convalescent COVID-19 samples took place in the United States, Italy and Spain. Sources were T cells, B-cell-depleted T cells, or PBMCs; the material itself was cDNA or gDNA.

In the original processing: Estimation of nucleated cell counts relied on the amplification of reference gene primers. Assay used: immunoSEQ multiplex PCR; TCRdb lists only in-frame clones, some missing. V and J calls and clone size come straight from that table; D and trimming were deduced from the DNA. Counted here are 110,000 to 150,000 clones, about 80% occurring once; the ten biggest clones make up roughly 3.6%. The specimen was peripheral blood. The sequence derives from an older man who had recovered from COVID-19.

Written as DNA, the CDR3 is TGTGCCAGTAGTACCCTAGCGGGAGGGGAGCAGTACTTC. Translating gives CASSTLAGGEQYF. V gene TRBV19 combines with J gene TRBJ2-7; 12 nucleotides match TRBD2. The trim removed 4 bases at V and 7 bases at J, leaving 2 bases unmatched. Germline CDR1 reads LNHDA; CDR2 reads SQIVND (reference sequence). CDR3 length: 13 residues.